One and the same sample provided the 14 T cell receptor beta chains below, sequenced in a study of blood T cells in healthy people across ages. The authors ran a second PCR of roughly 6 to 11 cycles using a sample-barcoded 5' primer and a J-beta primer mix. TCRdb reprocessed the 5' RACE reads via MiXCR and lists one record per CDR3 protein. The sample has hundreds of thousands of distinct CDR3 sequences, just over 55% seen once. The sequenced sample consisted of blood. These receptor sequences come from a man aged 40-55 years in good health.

The CDR3 reads CASSLGLEAYNEQFF. For the CDR3, the DNA is TGTGCCAGCAGCCTCGGACTCGAGGCCTACAATGAGCAGTTCTTC. The chain is built from TRBV12-3 or TRBV12-4 and TRBJ2-1, with a weak D call TRBD2 (5 bases). The V and J ends lost 6 bases and 2 bases respectively, with 14 bases between them. The CDR3 covers 15 residues.

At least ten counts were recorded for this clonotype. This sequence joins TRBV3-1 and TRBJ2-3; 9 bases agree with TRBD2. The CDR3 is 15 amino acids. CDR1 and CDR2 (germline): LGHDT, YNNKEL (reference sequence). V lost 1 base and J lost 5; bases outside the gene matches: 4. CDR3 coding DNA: TGTGCCAGCAGCCAAGGTCGTAGCGGGAGAGATACGCAGTATTTT. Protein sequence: CASSQGRSGRDTQYF.

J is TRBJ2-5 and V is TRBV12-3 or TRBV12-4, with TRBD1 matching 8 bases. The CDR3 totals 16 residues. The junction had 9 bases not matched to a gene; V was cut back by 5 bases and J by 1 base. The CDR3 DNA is TGTGCCAGCAGTCCCTGGACAGGGACGAGCCAAGAGACCCAGTACTTC. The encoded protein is CASSPWTGTSQETQYF.

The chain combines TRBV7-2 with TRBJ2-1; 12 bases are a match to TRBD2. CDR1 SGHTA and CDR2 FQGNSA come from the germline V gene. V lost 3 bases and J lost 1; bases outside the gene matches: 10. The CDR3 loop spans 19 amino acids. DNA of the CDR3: TGTGCCAGCAGCTTGGAGCCACTAGCGGGAGGTCAGTCCTACAATGAGCAGTTCTTC. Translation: CASSLEPLAGGQSYNEQFF.

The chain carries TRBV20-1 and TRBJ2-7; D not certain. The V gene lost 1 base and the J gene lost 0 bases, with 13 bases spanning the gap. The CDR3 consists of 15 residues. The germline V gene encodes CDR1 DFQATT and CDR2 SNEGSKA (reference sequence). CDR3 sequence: CSARGGQILSYEQYF. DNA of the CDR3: TGCAGTGCTAGAGGTGGGCAGATCCTCTCCTACGAGCAGTACTTC.

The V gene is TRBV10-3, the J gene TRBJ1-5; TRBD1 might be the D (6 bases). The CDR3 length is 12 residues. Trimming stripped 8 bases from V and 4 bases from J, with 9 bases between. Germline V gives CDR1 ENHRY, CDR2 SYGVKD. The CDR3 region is CAIGQQNQPQHF. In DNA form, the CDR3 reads TGTGCCATCGGACAGCAGAATCAGCCCCAGCATTTT.

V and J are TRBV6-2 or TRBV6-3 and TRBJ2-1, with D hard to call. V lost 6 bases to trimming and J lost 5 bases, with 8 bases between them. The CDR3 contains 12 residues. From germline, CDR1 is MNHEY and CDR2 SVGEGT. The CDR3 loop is CASRRANNEQFF. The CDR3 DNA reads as TGTGCCAGCAGAAGAGCTAACAATGAGCAGTTCTTC.

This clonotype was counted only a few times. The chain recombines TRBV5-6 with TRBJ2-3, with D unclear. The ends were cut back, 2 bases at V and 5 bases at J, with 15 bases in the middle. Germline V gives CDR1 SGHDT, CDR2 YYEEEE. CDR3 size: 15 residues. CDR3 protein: CASSFRDMAGDTQYF. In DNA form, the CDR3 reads TGTGCCAGCAGCTTTAGAGATATGGCAGGAGATACGCAGTATTTT.

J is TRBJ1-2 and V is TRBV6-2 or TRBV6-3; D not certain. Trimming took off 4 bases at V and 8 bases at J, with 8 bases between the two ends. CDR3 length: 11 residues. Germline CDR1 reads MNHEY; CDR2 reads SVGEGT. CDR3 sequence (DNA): TGTGCCAGCAGTTTTTCTATGGGCTACACCTTC. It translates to CASSFSMGYTF.

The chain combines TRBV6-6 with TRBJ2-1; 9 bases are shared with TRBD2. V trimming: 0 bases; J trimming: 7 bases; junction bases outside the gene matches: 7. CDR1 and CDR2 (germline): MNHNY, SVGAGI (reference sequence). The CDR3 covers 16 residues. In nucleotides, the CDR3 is TGTGCCAGCAGTTACTCTGGAGCGGGAGGAAGAAATGAGCAGTTCTTC. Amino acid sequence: CASSYSGAGGRNEQFF.

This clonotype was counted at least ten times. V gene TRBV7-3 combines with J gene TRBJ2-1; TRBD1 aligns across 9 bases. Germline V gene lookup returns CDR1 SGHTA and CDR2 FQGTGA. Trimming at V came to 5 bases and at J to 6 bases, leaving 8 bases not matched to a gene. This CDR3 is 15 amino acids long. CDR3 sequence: CASSLLGTGFNEQFF. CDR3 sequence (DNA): TGTGCCAGCAGCCTCCTCGGGACAGGGTTCAATGAGCAGTTCTTC.

CDR3 loop: CASSLDFNRGDSYEQYF. CDR3 sequence (DNA): TGTGCCAGCAGTCTGGACTTTAACAGGGGGGACTCCTACGAGCAGTACTTC. The chain uses TRBV12-3 or TRBV12-4 and TRBJ2-7; 8 bases align to TRBD1. Losses at the gene ends were 5 bases for V and 0 bases for J; bases not matched to a gene: 12. This CDR3 is 17 amino acids long.

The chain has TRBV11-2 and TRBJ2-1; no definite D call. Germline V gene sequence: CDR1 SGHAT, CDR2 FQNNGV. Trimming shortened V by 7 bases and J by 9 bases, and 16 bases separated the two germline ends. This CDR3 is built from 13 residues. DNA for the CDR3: TGTGCCAGCACCATGGCGGTGGCAGGTGAGCAGTTCTTC. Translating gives CASTMAVAGEQFF.

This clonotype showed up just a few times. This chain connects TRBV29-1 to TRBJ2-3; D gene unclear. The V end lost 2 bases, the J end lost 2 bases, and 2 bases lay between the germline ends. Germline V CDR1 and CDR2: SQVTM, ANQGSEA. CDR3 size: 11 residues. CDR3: CSVEYTDTQYF. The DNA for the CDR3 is TGCAGCGTTGAATACACAGATACGCAGTATTTT.